This TCR beta chain was captured by sequencing in a study of blood T cell repertoires in COVID-19. TCRdb's table, derived via immunoSEQ multiplex PCR, lists solely in-frame clones and lacks some. The profile shows some 100,000 clones, nearly 90% of them singletons. The CDR3 sequence is 14 residues long. Germline V gene data show CDR1 as SGHVS and CDR2 as FQNEAQ. The V segment lost 2 bases and the J segment 3 bases; nucleotides outside the gene matches: 1. This clonotype originated in a woman aged 55-69 years with acute or convalescent COVID-19. The chain recombines TRBV7-8 with TRBJ2-5, with 9 bases fitting TRBD2. The source material was peripheral blood. For the CDR3, the DNA is TGTGCCAGCAGCTTACCTAGCGGGAAAGAGACCCAGTACTTC. This sequence encodes CASSLPSGKETQYF. Looking up the rest from reference TRBV7-8 and TRBJ2-5 gives the full variable domain: GAGVSQSPRYKVAKRGQDVALRCDPISGHVSLFWYQQALGQGPEFLTYFQNEAQLDKSGLPSDRFFAERPEGSVSTLKIQRTQQEDSAVYLCASSLPSGKETQYFGPGTRLLVL.